The 14 T cell receptor beta chains listed next were all sequenced from one sample in a study of CD8+CD57+ T cells in acquired aplastic anemia. Investigators profiled TCR beta VDJ and CDR3 from genomic DNA template. TCRdb used MiXCR to reprocess the reads, holding one entry per CDR3 protein. The table has about 240,000 distinct CDR3 sequences, approximately 45% seen once. Patients who underwent sequencing had shown CD8+CD57+ cell expansion by flow cytometry. The sequencing sample was made of sorted CD4+, CD8+, or CD8+CD57+ T cells (not recorded which) from PBMCs. The receptor set was obtained from a human donor with aplastic anemia.

The V call is TRBV20-1, the J call TRBJ2-3; 8 positions match TRBD1. CDR3 length equals 15 residues. Germline CDR1 DFQATT, CDR2 SNEGSKA (reference sequence). Unmatched junction bases numbered 4, after V lost 2 bases and J lost 0 bases. The CDR3 coding sequence is TGCAGTGCTAGATTAGGGACAGGAAGCACAGATACGCAGTATTTT. Protein: CSARLGTGSTDTQYF.

V and J are TRBV5-7 and TRBJ2-4, with D uncertain. TRBV5-7 is an open reading frame whose function is uncertain. The CDR3 covers 11 residues. The V end was cut by 1 base, the J end by 8 bases, with 4 bases between. CDR3 coding DNA: TGTGCCAGCAGCTTGCGGGACATTCAGTACTTC. This gives the protein CASSLRDIQYF.

This clonotype was seen more than once but under ten times. A much larger clonotype is one base distant, so this may be a read error. This rearrangement joins TRBV29-1 to TRBJ2-7; D not certain. Germline V lookup: CDR1 SQVTM, CDR2 ANQGSEA. The CDR3 covers 13 residues. CDR3 sequence (DNA): TGCAGCGTTGAAATAGACGCACCCTACGGGCAGTACTTC. It encodes CSVEIDAPYGQYF.

The chain is built from TRBV29-1 and TRBJ1-1; D is ambiguous. The CDR3 is 14 residues long. Trimming left V 7 bases short and J 3 bases short, with 18 bases between. The V gene's germline CDR1 is SQVTM and CDR2 ANQGSEA. This CDR3 is CSARRGPEDTEAFF. The CDR3 DNA follows: TGCAGCGCCCGCCGAGGGCCTGAGGACACTGAAGCTTTCTTT.

The chain couples TRBV28 to TRBJ2-1, with D unresolved. The germline V gene encodes CDR1 MDHEN and CDR2 SYDVKM. The V end was cut by 7 bases, the J end by 4 bases, with 14 bases between. The CDR3 totals 14 residues. Written as DNA, the CDR3 is TGTGCCAGCAACCTCCCTGGCGTTTACAATGAGCAGTTCTTC. It yields the protein CASNLPGVYNEQFF.

The rearrangement joins TRBV9 to TRBJ1-6; D not certain. Germline V gene data show CDR1 as SGDLS and CDR2 as YYNGEE. The CDR3 is made up of 14 amino acids. V shed 0 bases and J shed 7 bases, with 8 bases lying between them. CDR3 loop: CASSVAYRNSPLHF. DNA of the CDR3: TGTGCCAGCAGCGTAGCCTATCGGAATTCACCCCTCCACTTT.

The chain links TRBV30 to TRBJ2-7, with a weak D call TRBD1 (6 bases). Trimming shortened V by 6 bases and J by 3 bases, and 18 bases separated the two germline ends. CDR3 length: 14 amino acids. Germline CDR1 reads GTSNPN; CDR2 reads SVGIG (reference sequence). The CDR3 reads CACDEAGVRYEQYF. CDR3 nucleotide sequence: TGTGCCTGTGACGAGGCAGGGGTGCGCTACGAGCAGTACTTC. The whole variable domain, remainder taken from reference TRBV30 and TRBJ2-7, is SQTIHQWPATLVQPVGSPLSLECTVEGTSNPNLYWYRQAAGRGLQLLFYSVGIGQISSEVPQNLSASRPQDRQFILSSKKLLLSDSGFYLCACDEAGVRYEQYFGPGTRLTVT.

This clonotype was found a few times. The chain carries TRBV7-7 and TRBJ2-3; no firm D call. Trimming took off 5 bases at V and 0 bases at J, with 12 bases between the two ends. Germline V gene lookup returns CDR1 SSHAT and CDR2 FNYEAQ (reference sequence). This CDR3 region has 15 residues. The CDR3 sequence is CASSPGPFSTDTQYF. CDR3 sequence (DNA): TGTGCCAGCAGCCCTGGACCATTCAGCACAGATACGCAGTATTTT.

On this clonotype: This may be a read error: a much more frequent sequence differs by one nucleotide. The chain joins TRBV10-3 to TRBJ1-6; no clear D. Germline CDR1 is ENHRY and CDR2 is SYGVKD. Between the trimmed V and J ends, which lost 3 bases and 6 bases, there was a span of 12 bases. The CDR3 is made up of 15 amino acids. The DNA for the CDR3 is TGTGCCATCAGTGAAGCGTGGCAGTCTAATTCACCCCTCCACTTT. Translated, it gives CAISEAWQSNSPLHF.

Notes on this clonotype: With a much larger clone just one base away, this may be a read error. The V and J genes are TRBV20-1 and TRBJ2-7, with 7 positions matching TRBD1. The CDR3 loop spans 13 amino acids. Germline CDR1 reads DFQATT; CDR2 reads SNEGSKA (reference sequence). The CDR3 sequence is CSASTGEPYEQHF. The CDR3 DNA is TGCAGTGCTTCTACAGGGGAACCCTACGAGCAGCACTTC.

The chain uses TRBV9 and TRBJ2-3; 7 bases are a match to TRBD2. Germline V gene lookup returns CDR1 SGDLS and CDR2 YYNGEE. This CDR3 is 15 amino acids long. After removal of 3 bases from V and 5 bases from J, the junction contained 9 bases not matched to a gene. The CDR3 DNA reads TGTGCCAGCAGCGCCGGGGGGAGGGCCAGAGATACGCAGTATTTT. Translating it yields CASSAGGRARDTQYF. The complete variable domain, with remaining parts taken from reference TRBV9 and TRBJ2-3, reads DSGVTQTPKHLITATGQRVTLRCSPRSGDLSVYWYQQSLDQGLQFLIQYYNGEERAKGNILERFSAQQFPDLHSELNLSSLELGDSALYFCASSAGGRARDTQYFGPGTRLTVL.

The J gene is TRBJ2-3, the V gene TRBV9; tentatively, D is TRBD2 (6 bases). The CDR3 is 15 amino acids. Germline V gives CDR1 SGDLS, CDR2 YYNGEE. V was shortened by 0 bases and J by 4 bases, with 12 bases between the two germline ends. CDR3 region: CASSVGAGWADTQYF. For the CDR3, the DNA is TGTGCCAGCAGCGTAGGTGCGGGGTGGGCAGATACGCAGTATTTT.

In this sample, this clonotype turned up once. The J gene is TRBJ1-1, the V gene TRBV15, with TRBD1 matching over 10 bases. Germline CDR1 LNHNV, CDR2 YYDKDF (reference sequence). This CDR3 is 16 amino acids long. V trimming: 1 base; J trimming: 1 base; junction bases outside the gene matches: 3. The DNA for the CDR3 is TGTGCCACCAGCAGAGGGACAGGGGGTGAGAACACTGAAGCTTTCTTT. Amino acids: CATSRGTGGENTEAFF.

This clonotype has only one observation. The chain carries TRBV11-2 and TRBJ2-7; a weak D match, TRBD2 (7 bases). V gave up 0 bases and J gave up 4 bases, with 19 bases separating them. The CDR3 length is 17 residues. The germline V gene has CDR1 SGHAT and CDR2 FQNNGV. CDR3 in amino acids: CASSLEGGTGQRYEQYF. CDR3 nucleotide sequence: TGTGCCAGCAGCTTAGAGGGGGGGACCGGACAGAGGTACGAGCAGTACTTC.